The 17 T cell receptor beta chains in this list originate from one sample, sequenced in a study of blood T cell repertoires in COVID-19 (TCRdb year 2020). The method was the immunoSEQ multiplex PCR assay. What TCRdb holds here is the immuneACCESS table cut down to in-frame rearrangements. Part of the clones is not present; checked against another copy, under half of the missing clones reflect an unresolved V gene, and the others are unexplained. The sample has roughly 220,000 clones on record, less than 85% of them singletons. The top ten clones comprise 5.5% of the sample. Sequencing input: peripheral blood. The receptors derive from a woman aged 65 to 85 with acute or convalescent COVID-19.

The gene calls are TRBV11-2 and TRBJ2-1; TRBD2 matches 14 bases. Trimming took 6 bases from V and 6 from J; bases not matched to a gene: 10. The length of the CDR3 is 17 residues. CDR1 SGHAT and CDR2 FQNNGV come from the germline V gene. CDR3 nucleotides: TGTGCCAGCAGACCGCCGGGACTAGCGGGAGTTGGCAATGAGCAGTTCTTC. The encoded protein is CASRPPGLAGVGNEQFF.

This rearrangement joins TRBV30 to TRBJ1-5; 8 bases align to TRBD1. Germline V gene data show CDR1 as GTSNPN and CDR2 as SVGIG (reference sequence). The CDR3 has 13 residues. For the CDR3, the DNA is TGTGCTGCTGGACAGGGTAGGGATCAGCCCCAGCATTTT. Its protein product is CAAGQGRDQPQHF. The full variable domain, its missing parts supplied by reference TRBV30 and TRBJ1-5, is SQTIHQWPATLVQPVGSPLSLECTVEGTSNPNLYWYRQAAGRGLQLLFYSVGIGQISSEVPQNLSASRPQDRQFILSSKKLLLSDSGFYLCAAGQGRDQPQHFGDGTRLSIL.

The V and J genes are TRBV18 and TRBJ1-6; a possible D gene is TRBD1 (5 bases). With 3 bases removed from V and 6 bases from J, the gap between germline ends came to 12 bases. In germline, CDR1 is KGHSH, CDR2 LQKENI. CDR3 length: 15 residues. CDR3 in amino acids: CASSPAAQVNSPLHF. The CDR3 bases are TGTGCCAGCTCACCGGCGGCACAGGTTAATTCACCCCTCCACTTT. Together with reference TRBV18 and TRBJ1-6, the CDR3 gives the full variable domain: NAGVMQNPRHLVRRRGQEARLRCSPMKGHSHVYWYRQLPEEGLKFMVYLQKENIIDESGMPKERFSAEFPKEGPSILRIQQVVRGDSAAYFCASSPAAQVNSPLHFGNGTRLTVT.

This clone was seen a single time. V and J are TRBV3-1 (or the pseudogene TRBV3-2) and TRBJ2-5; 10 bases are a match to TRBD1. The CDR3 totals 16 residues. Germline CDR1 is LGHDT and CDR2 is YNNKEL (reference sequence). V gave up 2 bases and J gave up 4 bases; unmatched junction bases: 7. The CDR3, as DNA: TGTGCCAGCAGCCAAAATCGGGACAGGGGTCGAGAGACCCAGTACTTC. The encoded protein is CASSQNRDRGRETQYF.

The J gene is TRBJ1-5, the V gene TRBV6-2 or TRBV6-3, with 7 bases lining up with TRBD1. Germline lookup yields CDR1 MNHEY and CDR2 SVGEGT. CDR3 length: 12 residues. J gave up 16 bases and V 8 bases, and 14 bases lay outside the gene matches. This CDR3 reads CASGHGDSGKHF. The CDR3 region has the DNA TGTGCCAGCGGCCACGGGGACAGTGGAAAACATTTT.

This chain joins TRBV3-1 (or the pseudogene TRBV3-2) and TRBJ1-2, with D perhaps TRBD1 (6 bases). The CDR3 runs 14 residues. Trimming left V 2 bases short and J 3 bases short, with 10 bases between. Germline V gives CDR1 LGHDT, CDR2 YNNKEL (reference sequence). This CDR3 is CASSQQGRDYGYTF. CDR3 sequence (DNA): TGTGCCAGCAGCCAACAGGGGCGGGACTATGGCTACACCTTC.

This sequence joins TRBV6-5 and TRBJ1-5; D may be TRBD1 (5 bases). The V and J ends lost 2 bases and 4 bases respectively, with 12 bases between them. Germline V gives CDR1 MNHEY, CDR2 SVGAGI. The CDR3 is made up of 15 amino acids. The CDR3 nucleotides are TGTGCCAGCAGTTACAGGGCAGGGCTGAATCAGCCCCAGCATTTT. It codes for CASSYRAGLNQPQHF.

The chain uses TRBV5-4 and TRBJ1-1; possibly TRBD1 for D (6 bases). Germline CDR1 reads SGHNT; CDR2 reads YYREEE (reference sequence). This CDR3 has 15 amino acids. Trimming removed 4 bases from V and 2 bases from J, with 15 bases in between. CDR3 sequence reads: CASSAAGASNTEAFF. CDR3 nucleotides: TGTGCCAGCAGCGCCGCGGGGGCGTCTAACACTGAAGCTTTCTTT. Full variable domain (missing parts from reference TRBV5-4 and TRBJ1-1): ETGVTQSPTHLIKTRGQQVTLRCSSQSGHNTVSWYQQALGQGPQFIFQYYREEENGRGNFPPRFSGLQFPNYSSELNVNALELDDSALYLCASSAAGASNTEAFFGQGTRLTVV.

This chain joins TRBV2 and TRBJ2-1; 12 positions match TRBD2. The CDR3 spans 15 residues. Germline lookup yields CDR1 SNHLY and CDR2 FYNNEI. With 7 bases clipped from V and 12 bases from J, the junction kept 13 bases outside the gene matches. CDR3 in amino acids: CASTPGTSGWKWQFF. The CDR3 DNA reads TGTGCCAGCACCCCCGGGACTAGCGGGTGGAAATGGCAGTTCTTC.

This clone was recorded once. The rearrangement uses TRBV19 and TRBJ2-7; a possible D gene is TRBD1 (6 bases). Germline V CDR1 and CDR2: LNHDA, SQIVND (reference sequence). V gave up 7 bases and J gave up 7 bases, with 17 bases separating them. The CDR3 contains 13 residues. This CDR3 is CASTTSDRSEQYF. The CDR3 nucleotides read TGTGCCAGTACTACTTCCGACAGGTCTGAGCAGTACTTC. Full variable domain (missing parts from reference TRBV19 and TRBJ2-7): DGGITQSPKYLFRKEGQNVTLSCEQNLNHDAMYWYRQDPGQGLRLIYYSQIVNDFQKGDIAEGYSVSREKKESFPLTVTSAQKNPTAFYLCASTTSDRSEQYFGPGTRLTVT.

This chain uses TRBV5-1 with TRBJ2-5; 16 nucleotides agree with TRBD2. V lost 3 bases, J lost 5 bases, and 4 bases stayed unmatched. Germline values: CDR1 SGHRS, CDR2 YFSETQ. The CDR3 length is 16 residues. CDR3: CASSSGTSGRAETQYF. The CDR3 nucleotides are TGCGCCAGCAGCTCGGGGACTAGCGGGAGGGCTGAGACCCAGTACTTC.

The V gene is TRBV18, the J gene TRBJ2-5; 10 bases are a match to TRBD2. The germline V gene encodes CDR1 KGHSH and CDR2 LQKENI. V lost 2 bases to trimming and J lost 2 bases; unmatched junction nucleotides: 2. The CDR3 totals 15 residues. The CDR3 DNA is TGTGCCAGCTCACCATCTAGCGGGAGTCAAGAGACCCAGTACTTC. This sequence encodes CASSPSSGSQETQYF.

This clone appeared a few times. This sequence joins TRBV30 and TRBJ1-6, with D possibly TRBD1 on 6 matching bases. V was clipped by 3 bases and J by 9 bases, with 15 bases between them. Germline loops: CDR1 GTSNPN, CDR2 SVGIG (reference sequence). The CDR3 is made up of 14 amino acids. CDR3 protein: CAWRSGQLGSPLHF. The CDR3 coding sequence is TGTGCCTGGAGGTCGGGACAATTGGGTTCACCCCTCCACTTT.

In DNA form, the CDR3 reads TGTGCCAGCAGCTCCGGACAGGGCCTTCGAACACCCCTCCACTTT. Translated: CASSSGQGLRTPLHF. The rearrangement uses TRBV7-8 and TRBJ1-6, with 8 bases identical to TRBD1. CDR1 is SGHVS and CDR2 is FQNEAQ in the germline V gene. Unmatched junction bases numbered 10, after V lost 4 bases and J lost 11 bases. This CDR3 region has 15 residues.

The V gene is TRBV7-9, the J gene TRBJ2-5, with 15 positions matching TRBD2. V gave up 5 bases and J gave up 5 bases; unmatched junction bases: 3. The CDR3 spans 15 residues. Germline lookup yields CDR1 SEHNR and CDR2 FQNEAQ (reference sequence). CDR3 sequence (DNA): TGTGCCAGCAGCCGGACTAGCGGGAGGGAGGAGACCCAGTACTTC. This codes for CASSRTSGREETQYF.

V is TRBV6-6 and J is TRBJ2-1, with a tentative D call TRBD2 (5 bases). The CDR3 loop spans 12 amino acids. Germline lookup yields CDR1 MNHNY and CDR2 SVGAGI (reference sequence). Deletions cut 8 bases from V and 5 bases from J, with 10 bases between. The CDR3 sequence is CASRRTDNEQFF. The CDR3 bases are TGTGCCAGCCGGAGGACTGACAATGAGCAGTTCTTC.

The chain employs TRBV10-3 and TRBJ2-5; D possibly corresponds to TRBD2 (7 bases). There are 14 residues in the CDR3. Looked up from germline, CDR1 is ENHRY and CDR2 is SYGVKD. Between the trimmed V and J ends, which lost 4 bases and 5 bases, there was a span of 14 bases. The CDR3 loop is CAISAGGARETQYF. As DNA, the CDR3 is TGTGCCATCAGTGCGGGGGGCGCACGGGAGACCCAGTACTTC.